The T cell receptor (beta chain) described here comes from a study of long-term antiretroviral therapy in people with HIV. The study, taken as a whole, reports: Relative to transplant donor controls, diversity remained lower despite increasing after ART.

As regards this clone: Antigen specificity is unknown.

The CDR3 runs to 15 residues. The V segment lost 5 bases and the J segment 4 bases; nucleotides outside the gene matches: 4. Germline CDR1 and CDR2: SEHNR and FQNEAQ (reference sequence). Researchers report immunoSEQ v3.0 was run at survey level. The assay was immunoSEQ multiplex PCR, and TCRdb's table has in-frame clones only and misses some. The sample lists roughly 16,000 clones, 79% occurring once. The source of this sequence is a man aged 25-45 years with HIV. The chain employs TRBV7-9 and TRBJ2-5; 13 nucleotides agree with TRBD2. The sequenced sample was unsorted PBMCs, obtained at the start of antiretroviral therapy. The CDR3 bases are TGTGCCAGCAGCACCTGGACTAGCGGGAGAGAGACCCAGTACTTC. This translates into CASSTWTSGRETQYF. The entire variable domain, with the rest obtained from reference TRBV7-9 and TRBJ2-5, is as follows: DTGVSQNPRHKITKRGQNVTFRCDPISEHNRLYWYRQTLGQGPEFLTYFQNEAQLEKSRLLSDRFSAERPKGSFSTLEIQRTEQGDSAMYLCASSTWTSGRETQYFGPGTRLLVL.